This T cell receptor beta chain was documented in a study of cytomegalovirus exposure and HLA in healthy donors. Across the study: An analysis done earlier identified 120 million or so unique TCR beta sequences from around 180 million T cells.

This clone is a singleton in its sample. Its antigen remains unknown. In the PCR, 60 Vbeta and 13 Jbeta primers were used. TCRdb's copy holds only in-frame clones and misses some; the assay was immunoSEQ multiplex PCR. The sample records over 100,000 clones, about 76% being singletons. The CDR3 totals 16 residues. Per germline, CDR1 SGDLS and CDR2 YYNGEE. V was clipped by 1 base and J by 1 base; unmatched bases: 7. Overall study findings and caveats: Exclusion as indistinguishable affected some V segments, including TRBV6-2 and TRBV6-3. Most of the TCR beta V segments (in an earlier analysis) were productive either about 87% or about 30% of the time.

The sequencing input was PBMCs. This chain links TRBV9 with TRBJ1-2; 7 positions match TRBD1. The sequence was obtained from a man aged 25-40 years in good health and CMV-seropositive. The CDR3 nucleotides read TGTGCCAGCAGCGTACAAACAGGGGTCTTTAACTATGGCTACACCTTC. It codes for CASSVQTGVFNYGYTF.